This TCR beta chain was found in a study of cytomegalovirus exposure and HLA in healthy donors. Study results and limitations: Earlier findings revealed that most TCR beta V segments proved productive either about 90% or about 30% of the time. The listing of 150 to 200 TCR beta chains classed them as cytomegalovirus-associated. In a later analysis, at a false discovery rate of 0.05, 16,951 TCR beta sequences were associated with HLA alleles.

Comment on this clone: Antigen unknown.

The PCR ran on 60 Vbeta and 13 Jbeta primers. Clones were read by immunoSEQ multiplex PCR, and TCRdb kept only the in-frame ones, dropping some. The data show 110,000 or so clones, with 60% to 80% seen just once and around 5.2% held by the top ten. Trimming stripped 5 bases from V and 0 bases from J, with 8 bases between. This CDR3 is built from 14 residues. Germline CDR1 MDHEN, CDR2 SYDVKM. This chain uses TRBV28 with TRBJ2-1; the D gene is possibly TRBD2 (6 bases). The sequencing sample was made of PBMCs. The clonotype was recovered from a man aged 45 to 65 in good health and CMV-seropositive. CDR3 region: CASSRGSSYNEQFF. CDR3 coding DNA: TGTGCCAGCAGTCGGGGGAGCTCCTACAATGAGCAGTTCTTC.